This TCR beta chain was retrieved from a study of blood T cells in healthy people across ages (dated by TCRdb to between 2015 and 2016). Background on the whole study: In model experiments, template switching captured roughly one uniquely barcoded TCR beta cDNA molecule for every two T cells. The donors were divided into four age groups: young (average approximately 17 years), middle-aged (about 41), aged (62) and long-lived (roughly 82). To avoid experimental bias, donors of different ages were distributed randomly across sequencing lanes. The study measured age-related changes in TCR beta repertoire diversity using deep sequencing normalized with unique cDNA molecular identifiers. For two donors (one aged 18 to 29 and one aged 80 or older), the study analyzed two additional independent replicas of 1 million unique cDNA reads from the same blood draw. Points the paper makes about the study in general: Bulk unsorted PBMC profiling prevented conclusive comparison of naive and antigen-experienced compartments. Because the CMV infection status of the donors was unknown, age-related changes in expanded clonotypes may potentially have been confounded. The percentage of naive T cells measured by flow cytometry correlated strongly with observed TCR beta diversity. Compared with the aged group, more naive CD4+ T cells, fewer expanded clones and increased TCR diversity were shown by the long-lived group, suggesting age selection. Total diversity estimates from one million sequenced T cells were considered lower bounds and underestimates. As age increased, observed TCR beta diversity per million T cells dropped in a roughly linear way, and a significant reduction was already evident by age 40.

The CDR3 contains 14 residues, cysteine and phenylalanine counted. Only CDR3 DNA remains: 42 bases, in frame from the first base. V is pared back by 0 bases and J by 8 bases, with 11 bases lying between the germline termini. CDR1 and CDR2 were assigned from the germline V gene as SGHRS and YFSETQ. The donors were under 40 Caucasian individuals from Russia, aged 6 to 90 years, who were systemically healthy. Ten milliliters of peripheral blood were drawn from each donor into EDTA-treated Vacutainer tubes. Ficoll-Paque density-gradient centrifugation was used to isolate PBMCs, with at least 6.5 million per sample. Total RNA, at least 6 micrograms per sample, was extracted from PBMCs with Trizol reagent. Naive CD45RAhigh/CD27high T cell percentages were measured by flow cytometry on a PBMC aliquot from every donor. Note on this clonotype: What this receptor recognizes is not known. Per-base quality was not reported, and no clone a single base away is much larger than it.

The library was generated by 5' RACE. The data were produced on an Illumina HiSeq 2500. A second PCR of roughly 7 to 11 cycles was performed with a sample-barcoded 5' primer and a J-beta primer mix. Each TCR beta cDNA molecule received a unique molecular identifier from a template-switch 5' adaptor carrying 12 random nucleotides. Each sample yielded at least 3 million CDR3-containing paired-end reads. First-strand cDNA synthesis was performed from all RNA using the Mint cDNA synthesis kit, with priming by a TRBC-specific oligonucleotide. Following uracil-DNA glycosylase treatment, all cDNA underwent a first 18-cycle PCR with the universal primers M1SS and BC2_uni_R. Processing in the source paper ran as follows. Normalization of each sample was performed by random selection of 1 million high-quality reads, each carrying a distinct molecular identifier. Reads with shared molecular identifiers were discarded instead of being binned into consensus sequences. MiTCR, run with a Q25 quality threshold and the strictest error-elimination algorithm, handled CDR3 identification, clonotype clustering and error correction. A nonparametric unseen species model with Euler transformation was used to estimate lower-bound total TCR beta diversity. The public reads were reprocessed in TCRdb via fastp at Q25 and MiXCR, keeping in-frame beta chains. A single entry per CDR3 protein holds the most common genes and DNA from its merged rows. The V and J calls follow TCRdb's processing rather than the paper's. A total of approximately 1,000,000 distinct CDR3 sequences appear in this sample, under 45% of them only once. Approximately 17% of the sample is in the top ten clones.

What was sequenced was blood. The sequence links TRBV5-1 to TRBJ1-4; 6 matching bases give a weak D call of TRBD1. The clonotype originates from a woman between 55 and 75 years old in good health. Here the CDR3 is given as CASSLGRGAEKLFF. The nucleotide sequence is TGCGCCAGCAGCTTGGGCAGGGGCGCGGAAAAACTGTTTTTT.